This T cell receptor (beta chain) is drawn from a study of T cells in localized non-small cell lung cancer (dated by TCRdb to about 2020). About the study as a whole: Comparing tumors with uninvolved tumor-adjacent lungs, the study looked at the T cell repertoires of approximately 250 patients with early-stage NSCLC. The cohort comprised around 250 treatment-naïve NSCLC patients with resected, localized lung tumors. A mean age of around 66 years was recorded for the NSCLC patients, of whom under 150 were male and about a hundred were female. What the study reported, not specific to this receptor: Of the top 100 tumor clones, a median of roughly 57 were detected in paired uninvolved adjacent lung; about 26 were also among that lung's top 100. Uninvolved tumor-adjacent lung showed the highest T cell clonality, higher than tumor, which suggests more focused antigenic responses in the uninvolved tumor-adjacent lung. Because the study design was exploratory, TCR variables were selected using unadjusted p-values without false-discovery rate correction. Because multi-region tumor sequencing was not done, intratumor heterogeneity could not be ruled out. Longer overall survival was associated with higher T cell density in blood, whereas shorter survival was associated with higher clonality in adjacent lung.

At diagnosis, tumor, uninvolved tumor-adjacent lung and peripheral blood were collected and then preserved as a mix of FFPE and fresh-frozen material. Details on this clone: This clone's antigen is unknown. Qualities for individual bases were not recorded, and no much larger clone is one base off.

CDR1 SGHDN and CDR2 FVKESK were looked up in the germline V gene. V is shortened by 1 base, J by 5 bases, and the region joining them spans 21 bases. The CDR3 runs 18 residues from the cysteine to the phenylalanine. Only the CDR3 part of the read is kept: 54 bases, read in frame from the first base. TCR beta CDR3 regions were sequenced from DNA using the immunoSEQ Assay. In the original analysis: T cell density was computed as TCR beta template counts normalized to usable DNA estimated by amplifying housekeeping genes. Using the preseqR package, richness was estimated by extrapolating to 120,000 templates for tissue samples and 400,000 templates for PBMC samples. Clonality was calculated as one minus Pielou's evenness. Tissue-enriched TCRs were identified by differential abundance testing using productive amino-acid clonotypes, minimum total count 5 and alpha 0.1. Repertoire overlap between compartments was quantified with the Jaccard Index and Morisita Overlap Index. GLIPH grouped TCR beta CDR3s together with public tetramer-defined viral CDR3s, and a viral motif had to include at least three viral sequences and also show V-gene enrichment. TCRdb limited this immuneACCESS table to in-frame rearrangements with V and J called. A share of clones is missing; checked studies link under half to unresolved V genes, and the rest is unexplained. V and J calls and clone size are given by that table; D and trimming were obtained from the DNA. The sample table records about 2,500 clones; around 20% of these occur just once. Approximately 12% of the sample is held by the ten biggest clonotypes.

This receptor was obtained from a man between 40 and 70 years old with stage I lung adenocarcinoma. The material was lung tumor tissue, obtained before any cancer treatment. Recombination joined TRBV14 with TRBJ1-5; the D gene is perhaps TRBD1, from 6 matching bases. In nucleotide form, the sequence is TGTGCCAGCAGCCAAGTATATCTGGTTTGCAGGGGTCATCAGCCCCAGCATTTT. It is translated as CASSQVYLVCRGHQPQHF.